The 20 T cell receptor beta chains below all came from one sample that was sequenced in a study of long-term antiretroviral therapy in people with HIV. The libraries were made with immunoSEQ v3.0 at survey level. Profiled with immunoSEQ multiplex PCR; TCRdb holds only in-frame clones, not every one. The sample includes approximately 28,000 clones, around 95% of them seen just once. The source was unsorted PBMCs, collected 5.3 years after starting antiretroviral therapy. The receptor source for this set is a man aged 25 to 40 with HIV.

The chain links TRBV27 to TRBJ1-5; D is ambiguous. V was cut by 6 bases and J by 0 bases, with 12 bases left in between. This CDR3 contains 15 residues. The V gene's germline CDR1 is MNHEY and CDR2 SMNVEV (reference sequence). The CDR3 region is CASSTVPGSNQPQHF. In nucleotides, the CDR3 is TGTGCCAGCAGCACCGTCCCCGGTAGCAATCAGCCCCAGCATTTT.

This sequence joins TRBV27 and TRBJ2-7, with no clear D. The CDR3 is made up of 13 amino acids. In germline, CDR1 is MNHEY, CDR2 SMNVEV (reference sequence). V gave up 3 bases and J gave up 2 bases, with 8 bases separating them. Here the CDR3 DNA reads TGTGCCAGCAGTTTGGGGTTCACCTACGAGCAGTACTTC. Translation gives CASSLGFTYEQYF.

The genes are TRBV7-8 and TRBJ2-3; TRBD2 matches at 7 bases. Germline V gene sequence: CDR1 SGHVS, CDR2 FQNEAQ. The CDR3 has 15 residues. J lost 4 bases, V lost 5 bases, and 9 bases had no gene match. For the CDR3, the DNA is TGTGCCAGCAGCCAAAGGACTAGTGTACCAGATACGCAGTATTTT. It yields the protein CASSQRTSVPDTQYF.

The chain uses TRBV27 and TRBJ2-6; 9 positions match TRBD1. CDR3 size: 18 residues. V was pared by 5 bases and J by 0 bases, with 8 bases of the junction left unmatched. Germline CDR1 MNHEY, CDR2 SMNVEV (reference sequence). The CDR3: CASSLPGTGFSGANVLTF. In nucleotides, the CDR3 is TGTGCCAGCAGTCTCCCCGGGACAGGGTTCTCTGGGGCCAACGTCCTGACTTTC.

The V gene is TRBV19, the J gene TRBJ1-5; D is perhaps TRBD1 (6 bases). Germline V CDR1 and CDR2: LNHDA, SQIVND (reference sequence). V lost 0 bases to trimming and J lost 0 bases, with 21 bases between them. The CDR3 runs to 20 residues. This CDR3 is CASSIDSGFTGRNSNQPQHF. DNA for the CDR3: TGTGCCAGTAGTATAGATTCCGGTTTTACAGGGAGGAATAGCAATCAGCCCCAGCATTTT.

Here the CDR3 reads CASSTQGMTEAFF. CDR3 coding DNA: TGTGCCAGCAGCACACAGGGAATGACTGAAGCTTTCTTT. The chain links TRBV5-4 to TRBJ1-1; a possible D gene is TRBD1 (6 bases). Trimming removed 4 bases at V and 5 bases at J, with 12 bases between. The CDR3 has 13 residues. CDR1 is SGHNT, CDR2 YYREEE, per germline (reference sequence).

The rearrangement links TRBV5-6 to TRBJ1-5; 7 positions match TRBD1. V shed 0 bases, J shed 4 bases, and the junction held 7 bases outside the gene matches. CDR3 length: 16 residues. Per the germline V gene, CDR1 is SGHDT and CDR2 is YYEEEE. In nucleotides, the CDR3 is TGTGCCAGCAGCTTGGCAGGGACAGCGGTTAATCAGCCCCAGCATTTT. Its translation is CASSLAGTAVNQPQHF. Drawing the rest from reference TRBV5-6 and TRBJ1-5, the complete variable domain is DAGVTQSPTHLIKTRGQQVTLRCSPKSGHDTVSWYQQALGQGPQFIFQYYEEEERQRGNFPDRFSGHQFPNYSSELNVNALLLGDSALYLCASSLAGTAVNQPQHFGDGTRLSIL.

The chain links TRBV20-1 to TRBJ1-2, with unresolved D. CDR1 is DFQATT and CDR2 is SNEGSKA in the germline V gene (reference sequence). CDR3 length: 10 amino acids. The V end was cut by 5 bases, the J end by 8 bases, with 9 bases between. CDR3 DNA: TGCAGTGCTTGGGGATTCGGCTACACCTTC. This sequence encodes CSAWGFGYTF.

The chain employs TRBV5-4 and TRBJ2-7; D ambiguous. The length of the CDR3 is 13 residues. V was clipped by 4 bases and J by 1 base, with 9 bases between them. Germline CDR1 SGHNT, CDR2 YYREEE (reference sequence). The CDR3 nucleotides are TGTGCCAGCAGCCCGGCGGTATCCTACGAGCAGTACTTC. Its protein product is CASSPAVSYEQYF.

The chain recombines TRBV5-1 with TRBJ1-4; D remains ambiguous. The germline V gene has CDR1 SGHRS and CDR2 YFSETQ. V was cut by 4 bases and J by 9 bases, with 19 bases left in between. There are 15 residues in the CDR3. CDR3 loop: CASSPGEGRQKKLFF. The DNA for the CDR3 is TGCGCCAGCAGCCCAGGAGAAGGGAGGCAAAAAAAACTGTTTTTT.

The chain uses TRBV5-4 and TRBJ2-3; D not certain. Deletions cut 4 bases from V and 2 bases from J, with 11 bases between. Germline V gene lookup returns CDR1 SGHNT and CDR2 YYREEE (reference sequence). This CDR3 region has 14 residues. CDR3: CASSGRPFTDTQYF. The DNA of the CDR3 is TGTGCCAGCAGCGGACGGCCTTTCACAGATACGCAGTATTTT. Drawing the rest from reference TRBV5-4 and TRBJ2-3, the complete variable domain is ETGVTQSPTHLIKTRGQQVTLRCSSQSGHNTVSWYQQALGQGPQFIFQYYREEENGRGNFPPRFSGLQFPNYSSELNVNALELDDSALYLCASSGRPFTDTQYFGPGTRLTVL.

The V and J genes are TRBV11-2 and TRBJ2-5; TRBD1 aligns across 10 bases. Germline V CDR1 and CDR2: SGHAT, FQNNGV. This CDR3 is built from 16 residues. The V gene end was trimmed by 4 bases and the J gene end by 5 bases; junction bases not matched to a gene: 10. Written as DNA, the CDR3 is TGTGCCAGCAGCTCCCACGGGACAGGGGTTGGGGAGACCCAGTACTTC. Residues: CASSSHGTGVGETQYF. The whole variable domain, remainder taken from reference TRBV11-2 and TRBJ2-5, is EAGVAQSPRYKIIEKRQSVAFWCNPISGHATLYWYQQILGQGPKLLIQFQNNGVVDDSQLPKDRFSAERLKGVDSTLKIQPAKLEDSAVYLCASSSHGTGVGETQYFGPGTRLLVL.

V and J are TRBV27 and TRBJ2-7, with a possible D match to TRBD1 (7 bases). Germline lookup yields CDR1 MNHEY and CDR2 SMNVEV (reference sequence). The CDR3 has 14 amino acids. Trimming took 6 bases from V and 6 from J, leaving 18 bases between them. The CDR3 DNA sequence: TGTGCCAGCAGGCGGGGACAGCCCCGGGGCGAGCAGTACTTC. This sequence encodes CASRRGQPRGEQYF.

DNA for the CDR3: TGCGCCAGCAGCTCACGGGACACTCGCAATGAGCAGTTCTTC. Its translation: CASSSRDTRNEQFF. The chain joins TRBV5-1 to TRBJ2-1; possibly TRBD1 for D (6 bases). This CDR3 comprises 14 residues. Looked up from germline, CDR1 is SGHRS and CDR2 is YFSETQ. V was cut by 3 bases and J by 6 bases, with 13 bases left in between.

The V call is TRBV9, the J call TRBJ1-1, with D uncertain. Deletions cut 1 base from V and 1 base from J, with 5 bases between. The CDR3 has 13 residues. Germline V lookup: CDR1 SGDLS, CDR2 YYNGEE. CDR3 DNA: TGTGCCAGCAGCGTATCGGGGAACACTGAAGCTTTCTTT. This codes for CASSVSGNTEAFF.

This clone was observed a single time. The chain links TRBV7-6 to TRBJ2-5; D might be TRBD2 (6 bases). This CDR3 region has 15 residues. CDR1 is SGHVS, CDR2 FNYEAQ, per germline. Trimming left V 1 base short and J 1 base short, with 10 bases between. CDR3 loop: CASSLVGGPQETQYF. CDR3 coding DNA: TGTGCCAGCAGCTTAGTTGGAGGGCCCCAAGAGACCCAGTACTTC.

The chain joins TRBV4-1 to TRBJ2-7; TRBD2 agrees at 9 bases. The CDR3 length is 18 residues. The V gene's germline CDR1 is MGHRA and CDR2 YSYEKL. The ends lost 4 bases at V and 2 bases at J; junction bases unmatched: 15. The CDR3 protein is CASSPFTLGGGGAYEQYF. DNA of the CDR3: TGCGCCAGCAGCCCCTTCACTCTTGGTGGCGGGGGGGCCTACGAGCAGTACTTC.

This rearrangement joins TRBV11-1 to TRBJ2-7; no reliable D call. The V gene's germline CDR1 is SGHAT and CDR2 FQDESV (reference sequence). The CDR3 spans 12 residues. Trimming took off 4 bases at V and 3 bases at J, with 7 bases between the two ends. The DNA of the CDR3 is TGTGCCAGCAGCTCCCCGTACTACGAGCAGTACTTC. Its translation: CASSSPYYEQYF.

This sequence joins TRBV28 and TRBJ1-5; 7 nucleotides line up with TRBD1. Germline values: CDR1 MDHEN, CDR2 SYDVKM. Trimming removed 6 bases from V and 4 bases from J; junction bases left unmatched: 6. This CDR3 region has 14 residues. Here the CDR3 reads CASSNRGGNQPQHF. The CDR3 bases are TGTGCCAGCAGCAACAGGGGAGGTAATCAGCCCCAGCATTTT.

This rearrangement joins TRBV5-1 to TRBJ1-2; D not certain. The V end lost 1 base, the J end lost 1 base, and 11 bases lay between the germline ends. Germline CDR1 SGHRS, CDR2 YFSETQ. CDR3 length equals 15 residues. The CDR3, as DNA: TGCGCCAGCAGCTTGAATTGGGGAGGTAACTATGGCTACACCTTC. Translated, it gives CASSLNWGGNYGYTF.